The next 26 T cell receptor beta chains were all read from a single sample in a study of blood T cell repertoires in COVID-19. Repertoires were generated with immunoSEQ multiplex PCR, while TCRdb's copy carries only in-frame clones and drops some. The sample lists about 150,000 clones; under 90% were seen once. Sequencing input: peripheral blood. All receptors come from a human donor in a cohort sampled during active COVID-19.

This clone was recorded a few times. V gene TRBV19 combines with J gene TRBJ1-6; 8 bases match TRBD1. The CDR3 has 13 residues. Trimming took 5 bases from V and 10 from J; bases not matched to a gene: 4. Germline V gene lookup returns CDR1 LNHDA and CDR2 SQIVND (reference sequence). CDR3 in DNA: TGTGCCAGTAGTGAACAGGGGGTCTCACCCCTCCACTTT. It codes for CASSEQGVSPLHF.

CDR3 loop: CASSTRTGRSYNEQFF. The CDR3 DNA is TGCGCCAGCAGTACCAGGACAGGGCGGTCCTACAATGAGCAGTTCTTC. This chain uses TRBV5-1 with TRBJ2-1; 8 bases are shared with TRBD1. Germline V gene sequence: CDR1 SGHRS, CDR2 YFSETQ. J gave up 1 base and V 5 bases, and 8 bases lay outside the gene matches. The CDR3 contains 16 residues.

This clone was counted only a few times. The rearrangement joins TRBV6-2 or TRBV6-3 to TRBJ1-6, with 8 bases lining up with TRBD1. This CDR3 comprises 15 residues. V shed 1 base, J shed 12 bases, and the junction held 8 bases outside the gene matches. The germline CDR1 and CDR2 sequences are MNHEY and SVGEGT. The CDR3: CASSYWRTGQKPLHF. CDR3 nucleotide sequence: TGTGCCAGCAGTTACTGGCGGACAGGGCAAAAACCCCTCCACTTT.

This rearrangement joins TRBV10-3 to TRBJ1-1; D is ambiguous. Trimming stripped 3 bases from V and 2 bases from J, with 10 bases between. CDR1 ENHRY and CDR2 SYGVKD come from the germline V gene. The CDR3 length is 14 residues. As DNA, the CDR3 is TGTGCCATCAGTGACCCTACGAGCAACACTGAAGCTTTCTTT. Its protein product is CAISDPTSNTEAFF.

J is TRBJ2-1 and V is TRBV6-5; 7 bases are shared with TRBD2. The V and J ends lost 6 bases and 1 base, in that order; junction bases with no gene match: 3. The CDR3 totals 14 residues. Germline CDR1 and CDR2: MNHEY and SVGAGI. As DNA, the CDR3 is TGTGCCAGCAGAGGGACTACTTCCTACAATGAGCAGTTCTTC. It encodes CASRGTTSYNEQFF.

The genes are TRBV7-2 and TRBJ1-1, with 9 bases matching TRBD1. J gave up 11 bases and V 4 bases, and 11 bases lay outside the gene matches. The germline gives CDR1 SGHTA, CDR2 FQGNSA. The CDR3 spans 14 residues. CDR3 DNA sequence: TGTGCCAGCAGCTCCGGGACAGGGAGGATGAAGGCTTTCTTT. Translated: CASSSGTGRMKAFF.

The rearrangement links TRBV2 to TRBJ1-4; tentatively, D is TRBD1 (6 bases). In germline, CDR1 is SNHLY, CDR2 FYNNEI. Between the trimmed V and J ends, which lost 6 bases and 7 bases, there was a span of 18 bases. This CDR3 contains 15 residues. The chain's CDR3 is CASSHPTGLFEKLFF. The CDR3 nucleotides read TGTGCCAGCAGCCACCCCACAGGGCTTTTTGAAAAACTGTTTTTT. Together with reference TRBV2 and TRBJ1-4, the CDR3 gives the full variable domain: EPEVTQTPSHQVTQMGQEVILRCVPISNHLYFYWYRQILGQKVEFLVSFYNNEISEKSEIFDDQFSVERPDGSNFTLKIRSTKLEDSAMYFCASSHPTGLFEKLFFGSGTQLSVL.

This clone has more than one count but fewer than ten. This same CDR3 is encoded by further DNA sequences in the sample. The chain uses TRBV11-3 and TRBJ2-3; TRBD2 matches at 7 bases. CDR3 size: 14 residues. Trimming removed 1 base from V and 3 bases from J; junction bases left unmatched: 1. Germline lookup yields CDR1 SGHNT and CDR2 YENEEA. CDR3 in DNA: TGTGCCAGCAGCTTAGGAGCGGGGACAGATACGCAGTATTTT. As protein: CASSLGAGTDTQYF.

V usage is TRBV5-6 and J usage is TRBJ1-5, with 10 bases identical to TRBD1. The CDR3 has 18 residues. Germline loops: CDR1 SGHDT, CDR2 YYEEEE. J was trimmed by 3 bases and V by 4 bases; bases with no gene match: 13. Written as DNA, the CDR3 is TGTGCCAGCAGCAAGCGGACAGGGGGATTCGGAAACAATCAGCCCCAGCATTTT. It translates to CASSKRTGGFGNNQPQHF.

The chain is built from TRBV12-2 and TRBJ2-7; the table's D call, TRBD1, was not checked against the DNA. TRBV12-2 is shown as a pseudogene. The CDR3 is made up of 16 amino acids. The CDR3 reads CASRHSARQGSYEQYV. DNA of the CDR3: TGTGCAAGTCGCCACTCCGCCAGGCAGGGGTCCTACGAGCAGTACGTC.

The chain has TRBV5-4 and TRBJ1-1; 9 bases match TRBD1. CDR1 and CDR2 (germline): SGHNT, YYREEE (reference sequence). Germline trimming cut 5 bases from V and 4 bases from J; bases unmatched to any gene: 3. CDR3 size: 13 residues. CDR3 sequence (DNA): TGTGCCAGCAGGTTGACAGGGGGCACTGAAGCTTTCTTT. Translating it yields CASRLTGGTEAFF.

The rearrangement joins TRBV5-6 to TRBJ1-2, with D hard to call. V gave up 3 bases and J gave up 6 bases, with 12 bases separating them. CDR1 and CDR2 (germline): SGHDT, YYEEEE. CDR3 length: 13 amino acids. CDR3 sequence: CASSSSIINGYTF. CDR3 in DNA: TGTGCCAGCAGCTCGTCTATCATAAATGGCTACACCTTC.

The table lists this clone with a count of one. The chain carries TRBV6-1 and TRBJ1-3, with D hard to call. Germline loops: CDR1 MNHNS, CDR2 SASEGT. This CDR3 comprises 15 residues. V lost 2 bases and J 3 bases, leaving 11 bases between the germline ends. The CDR3 coding sequence is TGTGCCAGCAGTGAAACCTCCTACCTTGGAAACACCATATATTTT. It codes for CASSETSYLGNTIYF.

J is TRBJ1-2 and V is TRBV10-2, with D maybe TRBD1 (5 bases). The V end lost 0 bases, the J end lost 8 bases, and 16 bases lay between the germline ends. The germline V gene has CDR1 WSHSY and CDR2 SAAADI. CDR3 length equals 15 residues. The CDR3 DNA reads as TGCGCCAGCAGTGAGTCCCTCGGGGGACTAGTCGGCTACACCTTC. Its protein product is CASSESLGGLVGYTF.

This clone was detected once. The V call is TRBV4-1, the J call TRBJ1-2, with TRBD1 identical over 8 bases. The CDR3 contains 17 residues. Germline CDR1 is MGHRA and CDR2 is YSYEKL. V was pared by 0 bases and J by 4 bases, with 10 bases of the junction left unmatched. The DNA of the CDR3 is TGCGCCAGCAGCCAAGATTTTCCAGGGGGCGCGCGCTATGGCTACACCTTC. Protein sequence: CASSQDFPGGARYGYTF.

V and J are TRBV27 and TRBJ1-2; D possibly corresponds to TRBD1 (5 bases). This CDR3 comprises 14 residues. From germline, CDR1 is MNHEY and CDR2 SMNVEV (reference sequence). V was clipped by 6 bases and J by 10 bases, with 21 bases between them. The chain's CDR3 is CASSPRGGGETYTF. In DNA form, the CDR3 reads TGTGCCAGCAGCCCTCGGGGGGGAGGAGAGACCTACACCTTC.

This sequence joins TRBV4-3 and TRBJ2-5; D not certain. Per germline, CDR1 LGHNA and CDR2 YSLEER. The V and J ends lost 4 bases and 2 bases respectively, with 14 bases between them. This CDR3 is built from 15 residues. The CDR3 reads CASSPTRTVQETQYF. The DNA for the CDR3 is TGCGCCAGCAGCCCTACCCGAACAGTGCAAGAGACCCAGTACTTC.

This chain connects TRBV6-5 to TRBJ2-3; maybe TRBD2 (6 bases). Per the germline V gene, CDR1 is MNHEY and CDR2 is SVGAGI. The CDR3 sequence is 13 residues long. V lost 5 bases to trimming and J lost 4 bases, with 10 bases between them. The CDR3 here is CASSRLVSDTQYF. CDR3 coding DNA: TGTGCCAGCAGTCGACTAGTTTCAGATACGCAGTATTTT.

The chain is built from TRBV30 and TRBJ1-5; a weak D match, TRBD1 (5 bases). V lost 4 bases and J lost 4, with 8 bases in between. The CDR3 length is 12 residues. Germline lookup yields CDR1 GTSNPN and CDR2 SVGIG (reference sequence). The CDR3 DNA follows: TGTGCCTGGAATGCAGGGAATCAGCCCCAGCATTTT. Encoded protein: CAWNAGNQPQHF.

This clone was found a few times. This chain links TRBV2 with TRBJ2-6, with a weak D call TRBD1 (5 bases). V lost 5 bases, J lost 1 base, and 12 bases lay in between. This CDR3 is built from 16 residues. CDR1 and CDR2 from the germline V gene are SNHLY and FYNNEI. The CDR3 DNA reads as TGTGCCAGCAGTCGTTCTCAGGGTTCTGGGGCCAACGTCCTGACTTTC. Protein sequence: CASSRSQGSGANVLTF.

This sequence joins TRBV7-2 and TRBJ2-2; D is possibly TRBD1 (6 bases). Between the trimmed V and J ends, which lost 5 bases and 7 bases, there was a span of 8 bases. This CDR3 is 12 amino acids long. From germline, CDR1 is SGHTA and CDR2 FQGNSA. The CDR3 spells CASSQGIGELFF. The CDR3 bases are TGTGCCAGCAGCCAGGGGATCGGGGAGCTGTTTTTT.

The chain combines TRBV30 with TRBJ2-1; D unresolved. V shed 4 bases and J shed 2 bases, with 15 bases lying between them. There are 15 residues in the CDR3. Germline values: CDR1 GTSNPN, CDR2 SVGIG (reference sequence). This chain's CDR3 is CAWTPGSPPYNEQFF. CDR3 coding DNA: TGTGCCTGGACCCCAGGTTCGCCCCCCTACAATGAGCAGTTCTTC. Full variable domain (missing parts from reference TRBV30 and TRBJ2-1): SQTIHQWPATLVQPVGSPLSLECTVEGTSNPNLYWYRQAAGRGLQLLFYSVGIGQISSEVPQNLSASRPQDRQFILSSKKLLLSDSGFYLCAWTPGSPPYNEQFFGPGTRLTVL.

V gene TRBV5-5 combines with J gene TRBJ1-1, with 7 bases identical to TRBD1. The CDR3 is 16 residues long. Germline V gene sequence: CDR1 SGHKS, CDR2 YYEKEE (reference sequence). V dropped 4 bases and J dropped 2; count of bases not matched to a gene: 11. The CDR3 DNA reads as TGTGCCAGCAGCCCACAGGCTCAGGGGGGAAACACTGAAGCTTTCTTT. This encodes CASSPQAQGGNTEAFF.

This rearrangement joins TRBV15 to TRBJ1-5; no firm D call. V lost 0 bases and J 7 bases, leaving 7 bases between the germline ends. This CDR3 is 13 amino acids long. Germline CDR1 is LNHNV and CDR2 is YYDKDF (reference sequence). CDR3 sequence reads: CATSRDKRQPQHF. The CDR3, as DNA: TGTGCCACCAGCAGAGATAAGAGACAGCCCCAGCATTTT.

The chain carries TRBV11-3 and TRBJ1-1; TRBD1 agrees at 9 bases. The length of the CDR3 is 16 residues. The ends lost 3 bases at V and 3 bases at J; junction bases unmatched: 8. Germline-derived CDR1 and CDR2 are SGHNT and YENEEA. The CDR3 spells CASSFAGTGRYTEAFF. The CDR3 nucleotides read TGTGCCAGCAGCTTCGCCGGGACAGGGAGATACACTGAAGCTTTCTTT.

The chain recombines TRBV12-3 or TRBV12-4 with TRBJ1-2; no clear D gene. Trimming took off 3 bases at V and 6 bases at J, with 11 bases between the two ends. The CDR3 sequence is 13 residues long. Written as DNA, the CDR3 is TGTGCCAGCAGTTTCGTTCAGGCAGATGGCTACACCTTC. Protein sequence: CASSFVQADGYTF.